This entry is about one TCR beta chain. Cohort assignment relied on participant-reported clinical history. Cohort 3 donors were reported recovered after two negative PCRs, clearance, or symptom resolution. The sample is drawn from a study of blood T cell repertoires in COVID-19. About the research overall: Donors in the United States, Italy and Spain gave samples during acute or convalescent COVID-19.

Sequencing used immunoSEQ multiplex PCR; TCRdb keeps in-frame clones, though not all of them. Of approximately 130,000 clones listed, roughly four fifths are singletons. Germline V CDR1 and CDR2: SGHTA, FQGNSA. The junction had 1 base not matched to a gene; V was cut back by 1 base and J by 2 bases. The CDR3 is 15 amino acids. This sequence joins TRBV7-2 and TRBJ1-5; 8 nucleotides line up with TRBD1. The TCR was taken from a man younger than 45 who had recovered from COVID-19. Material: PBMCs or T cells enriched from blood (not recorded which). CDR3 amino acids: CASSLVTGGNQPQHF. The DNA of the CDR3 is TGTGCCAGCAGCTTAGTGACAGGGGGCAATCAGCCCCAGCATTTT.